The clone carrying this T cell receptor (beta chain) has a handful of counts. What it recognizes is unknown. TCRdb recomputed calls from the 5' RACE reads with MiXCR, one row per CDR3 protein. The data hold 390,000 or so distinct CDR3 sequences, with 16% observed a single time. This specimen belongs to a study of T-cell memory formation after mild COVID-19. Study-wide results and caveats: Whether second-wave clones peaking at day 37 were SARS-CoV-2 specific went unconfirmed.

Looked up from germline, CDR1 is MDHEN and CDR2 is SYDVKM. CDR3 length: 13 residues. Trimming took off 7 bases at V and 6 bases at J, with 14 bases between the two ends. V is TRBV28 and J is TRBJ2-3; D is perhaps TRBD2 (5 bases). The receptor's source is a man between 18 and 35 years old who had mild COVID-19 (a few samples of this study predate the infection). Cell type and time point are not known. Sequencing used PBMCs or a T cell subset sorted from them (not recorded which). CDR3 nucleotides: TGTGCCAGCACCGGGCCCTCGGGGGATACGCAGTATTTT. Translation: CASTGPSGDTQYF.